These 28 T cell receptor beta chains were sequenced from one sample in a study of CD8+CD57+ T cells in acquired aplastic anemia. The template for TCR beta VDJ and CDR3 sequence profiling was genomic DNA. TCRdb called the reads again in MiXCR, with one record for every CDR3 protein. The sample carries about 150,000 distinct CDR3 sequences, about 52% recorded once. An expansion of CD8+CD57+ cells by flow cytometry had been shown in patients chosen for sequencing. The sequencing sample was made of sorted CD4+, CD8+, or CD8+CD57+ T cells (not recorded which) from PBMCs. The receptors shown here come from a human donor with aplastic anemia.

This clonotype showed up many times. The V gene is TRBV7-9, the J gene TRBJ2-7; D call uncertain. This CDR3 contains 15 residues. CDR1 and CDR2 from the germline V gene are SEHNR and FQNEAQ (reference sequence). V was trimmed by 5 bases and J by 4 bases, leaving 18 bases between them. The CDR3 DNA is TGTGCCAGCAGCCCGGACCGGGTCCACGGGTACGAGCAGTACTTC. Its translation is CASSPDRVHGYEQYF.

A few counts support this clonotype. This clone may be a read error of a much larger clone one base away. This sequence joins TRBV7-9 and TRBJ1-1; D remains ambiguous. The CDR3 contains 14 residues. The germline V gene encodes CDR1 SEHNR and CDR2 FQNEAQ (reference sequence). The CDR3 DNA reads as TGTGTCAGCAGCTTTGAGCAACCCGACACTGAAGCTTTCTTT. It specifies CVSSFEQPDTEAFF. Complete variable domain (other parts from reference TRBV7-9 and TRBJ1-1): DTGVSQNPRHKITKRGQNVTFRCDPISEHNRLYWYRQTLGQGPEFLTYFQNEAQLEKSRLLSDRFSAERPKGSFSTLEIQRTEQGDSAMYLCVSSFEQPDTEAFFGQGTRLTVV.

The chain uses TRBV19 and TRBJ1-2; D may be TRBD1 (5 bases). CDR1 is LNHDA and CDR2 is SQIVND in the germline V gene (reference sequence). V was trimmed by 5 bases and J by 4 bases, leaving 17 bases between them. The CDR3 sequence is 15 residues long. For the CDR3, the DNA is TGTGCCAGTAGTGATGGGACCGCGCCCGGCTATGGCTACACCTTC. It codes for CASSDGTAPGYGYTF. The entire variable domain, with the rest obtained from reference TRBV19 and TRBJ1-2, is as follows: DGGITQSPKYLFRKEGQNVTLSCEQNLNHDAMYWYRQDPGQGLRLIYYSQIVNDFQKGDIAEGYSVSREKKESFPLTVTSAQKNPTAFYLCASSDGTAPGYGYTFGSGTRLTVV.

V and J are TRBV29-1 and TRBJ2-5; 7 bases fit TRBD2. CDR3 length: 16 residues. V gave up 2 bases and J gave up 2 bases; unmatched junction bases: 11. Germline V CDR1 and CDR2: SQVTM, ANQGSEA. The CDR3 is CSVEKGRGIMQETQYF. The CDR3 nucleotides are TGCAGCGTTGAAAAAGGGCGGGGGATAATGCAAGAGACCCAGTACTTC.

This chain uses TRBV11-1 with TRBJ2-5, with TRBD2 matching 12 bases. The CDR3 totals 14 residues. With V trimmed by 7 bases and J by 2 bases, 2 bases remained unmatched. Germline V lookup: CDR1 SGHAT, CDR2 FQDESV (reference sequence). CDR3 sequence reads: CASILAGGQETQYF. CDR3 in DNA: TGTGCCAGCATCCTAGCGGGGGGGCAAGAGACCCAGTACTTC.

The V and J genes are TRBV4-2 and TRBJ2-1; 14 bases are a match to TRBD2. The CDR3 has 16 amino acids. Per germline, CDR1 LGHNA and CDR2 YNFKEQ. V shed 4 bases, J shed 6 bases, and the junction held 5 bases outside the gene matches. The CDR3 nucleotides read TGTGCCAGCAGCCTCCCCGGGACTAGCGGGGGCAATGAGCAGTTCTTC. Protein sequence: CASSLPGTSGGNEQFF.

This clonotype was found once. The DNA of the CDR3 is TGCAGTGCTAGAGAGAGGGAAGTCAGGGGAGGAACTGAAGCTTTCTTT. Residues: CSAREREVRGGTEAFF. The chain joins TRBV20-1 to TRBJ1-1; the D gene is possibly TRBD1 (6 bases). The germline gives CDR1 DFQATT, CDR2 SNEGSKA (reference sequence). Trimming pared 0 bases from V and 5 bases from J, leaving 19 bases between. This CDR3 is 16 amino acids long.

This clonotype was seen a handful of times. The chain carries TRBV29-1 and TRBJ2-7; TRBD1 matches 10 bases. This CDR3 has 14 amino acids. V lost 0 bases to trimming and J lost 4 bases; unmatched junction nucleotides: 3. Germline CDR1 SQVTM, CDR2 ANQGSEA. The DNA for the CDR3 is TGCAGCGTTGAAGAGGGGGACAGGGGTTACGAGCAGTACTTC. Its protein product is CSVEEGDRGYEQYF.

The chain carries TRBV10-3 and TRBJ2-7; 12 nucleotides line up with TRBD2. The V segment lost 1 base and the J segment 3 bases; nucleotides outside the gene matches: 1. Germline lookup yields CDR1 ENHRY and CDR2 SYGVKD. The CDR3 runs to 15 residues. CDR3 amino acids: CAISELLAGGYEQYF. The CDR3 nucleotides read TGTGCCATCAGTGAGTTACTAGCGGGGGGCTACGAGCAGTACTTC.

A note on this clonotype: A much larger clone differs from this one at a single base, so this may be a read error. DNA of the CDR3: TGCGCCAGCAGCCAAGACGTACTTGACAATGAGCAGTTCTTC. Its protein product is CASSQDVLDNEQFF. The chain is built from TRBV4-1 and TRBJ2-1, with D hard to call. Germline lookup yields CDR1 MGHRA and CDR2 YSYEKL. Trimming stripped 0 bases from V and 5 bases from J, with 8 bases between. This CDR3 has 14 amino acids.

This clonotype was seen more than once but under ten times. The chain carries TRBV18 and TRBJ2-1, with TRBD2 as a possible D gene (6 bases). Germline V lookup: CDR1 KGHSH, CDR2 LQKENI. V lost 8 bases, J lost 5 bases, and 13 bases lay in between. The CDR3 is made up of 13 amino acids. The CDR3, as DNA: TGTGCCAGCCCTAGCGAGGAAGACAATGAGCAGTTCTTC. Encoded protein: CASPSEEDNEQFF.

The CDR3 sequence is CASGPTRYEQYF. The CDR3 nucleotides are TGTGCTAGTGGCCCGACACGTTACGAGCAGTACTTC. The chain links TRBV12-5 to TRBJ2-7; D is uncertain. Trimming removed 6 bases at V and 4 bases at J, with 10 bases between. There are 12 residues in the CDR3. CDR1 LGHNT and CDR2 FRNRAP come from the germline V gene.

This clonotype was seen many times. This chain connects TRBV6-1 to TRBJ2-2; weak D call: TRBD1 (8 bases). The CDR3 is 16 residues long. V was clipped by 5 bases and J by 4 bases, with 17 bases between them. Germline V gene lookup returns CDR1 MNHNS and CDR2 SASEGT. CDR3 DNA sequence: TGTGCCAGCAGTAAACCGACAGGGGAGGGCACCGGGGAGCTGTTTTTT. This sequence encodes CASSKPTGEGTGELFF.

The chain carries TRBV10-3 and TRBJ2-1, with 7 positions matching TRBD1. The germline V gene encodes CDR1 ENHRY and CDR2 SYGVKD. Losses at the gene ends were 7 bases for V and 4 bases for J; bases not matched to a gene: 7. The CDR3 has 14 residues. The CDR3 sequence is CAITRQGGYNEQFF. DNA for the CDR3: TGTGCCATCACCAGACAGGGTGGGTACAATGAGCAGTTCTTC.

The chain uses TRBV7-2 and TRBJ1-6; no firm D call. This CDR3 contains 13 residues. Germline assignment: CDR1 SGHTA and CDR2 FQGNSA. Deletions cut 3 bases from V and 8 bases from J, with 8 bases between. CDR3 nucleotides: TGTGCCAGCAGCTTCTCTGGGGATTCACCCCTCCACTTT. Encoded protein: CASSFSGDSPLHF.

This clonotype was recorded many times. This chain uses TRBV7-8 with TRBJ1-4, with D unresolved. This CDR3 contains 12 residues. Trimming shortened V by 5 bases and J by 5 bases, and 6 bases separated the two germline ends. Germline CDR1 and CDR2: SGHVS and FQNEAQ. The CDR3 nucleotides are TGTGCCAGCAGCCCCCGAAATGAAAAACTGTTTTTT. Its protein is CASSPRNEKLFF. Combining the CDR3 with reference TRBV7-8 and TRBJ1-4 gives the whole variable domain GAGVSQSPRYKVAKRGQDVALRCDPISGHVSLFWYQQALGQGPEFLTYFQNEAQLDKSGLPSDRFFAERPEGSVSTLKIQRTQQEDSAVYLCASSPRNEKLFFGSGTQLSVL.

This clonotype was seen once. The chain employs TRBV19 and TRBJ1-2, with 8 nucleotides matching TRBD1. Trimming took 3 bases from V and 6 from J; bases not matched to a gene: 3. The CDR3 consists of 13 residues. The germline V gene encodes CDR1 LNHDA and CDR2 SQIVND (reference sequence). The CDR3 spells CASSISGGDGYTF. DNA for the CDR3: TGTGCCAGTAGTATCTCAGGGGGCGATGGCTACACCTTC.

The chain uses TRBV10-1 and TRBJ2-3; D gene ambiguous. V was cut by 2 bases and J by 5 bases, with 11 bases left in between. The CDR3 sequence is 14 residues long. Germline-derived CDR1 and CDR2 are WNHNN and SYGVQD (reference sequence). The CDR3 region has the DNA TGCGCCAGCAGTGAGAGAAGGGATGGAGATACGCAGTATTTT. This codes for CASSERRDGDTQYF.

This clonotype was recorded only once. This chain uses TRBV20-1 with TRBJ2-7; 9 bases agree with TRBD1. The CDR3 sequence is 13 residues long. J lost 5 bases, V lost 6 bases, and 8 bases had no gene match. Per germline, CDR1 DFQATT and CDR2 SNEGSKA (reference sequence). CDR3 coding DNA: TGCAGTGCCGCGGACAGGGGTGGGGACGAGCAGTACTTC. Its protein is CSAADRGGDEQYF.

The chain links TRBV7-9 to TRBJ1-1; possibly TRBD1 for D (5 bases). Per the germline V gene, CDR1 is SEHNR and CDR2 is FQNEAQ (reference sequence). The germline V and J ends were trimmed by 1 base and 7 bases, with 16 bases remaining between them. The length of the CDR3 is 15 residues. In nucleotides, the CDR3 is TGTGCCAGCAGCTTAGGAGGTACGGGGAGGGGTGAAGCTTTCTTT. It is translated as CASSLGGTGRGEAFF.

Note on this clonotype: Relative to the germline gene, one junction end is altered; a read error may explain this. This chain links TRBV25-1 with TRBJ2-1; D perhaps matches TRBD2 (6 bases). CDR1 is MGHDK, CDR2 SYGVNS, per germline. CDR3 length: 14 amino acids. CDR3 region: CASRYSTSYNEQLF. The CDR3 bases are TGTGCCAGCAGATACTCGACTAGTTACAATGAGCAGCTCTTC.

V usage is TRBV16 and J usage is TRBJ2-7; TRBD2 is a possible D gene (6 bases). V dropped 6 bases and J dropped 9 bases, with 18 bases sitting between them. From germline, CDR1 is KGHSY and CDR2 FQNENV. The CDR3 runs 13 residues. CDR3 sequence reads: CASSQPSGVGQYF. In DNA, the CDR3 is TGTGCCAGCAGTCAACCGTCGGGGGTAGGGCAGTACTTC.

The rearrangement uses TRBV19 and TRBJ1-2; the D gene is possibly TRBD1 (5 bases). The V gene lost 2 bases and the J gene lost 6 bases, with 13 bases spanning the gap. CDR1 is LNHDA, CDR2 SQIVND, per germline (reference sequence). This CDR3 spans 14 amino acids. The CDR3 DNA is TGTGCCAGTAGTATAATCAGTGGGGGGGATGGCTACACCTTC. Translation: CASSIISGGDGYTF. The full variable domain, with the rest looked up from reference TRBV19 and TRBJ1-2, is DGGITQSPKYLFRKEGQNVTLSCEQNLNHDAMYWYRQDPGQGLRLIYYSQIVNDFQKGDIAEGYSVSREKKESFPLTVTSAQKNPTAFYLCASSIISGGDGYTFGSGTRLTVV.

In DNA, the CDR3 is TGTGCCAGCAGCGTAGACCAGGGCGGTGGTGGAAACACCATATATTTT. It encodes CASSVDQGGGGNTIYF. This chain links TRBV9 with TRBJ1-3, with D tentatively TRBD1 (5 bases). The CDR3 totals 16 residues. V lost 0 bases, J lost 3 bases, and 13 bases lay in between. Germline values: CDR1 SGDLS, CDR2 YYNGEE.

The chain uses TRBV15 and TRBJ2-2; the D call may be TRBD1 or TRBD2 (5 bases each). The CDR3 is 13 residues long. V was trimmed by 8 bases and J by 6 bases, leaving 13 bases between them. The germline V gene has CDR1 LNHNV and CDR2 YYDKDF (reference sequence). The CDR3 DNA follows: TGTGCCACCCCCGGGGCGCAGGCCGGGGAGCTGTTTTTT. Translating it yields CATPGAQAGELFF.

In this sample, this clonotype turned up many times. This sequence joins TRBV6-4 and TRBJ1-2; weak D call: TRBD1 (6 bases). This CDR3 is 16 amino acids long. Germline V lookup: CDR1 MRHNA, CDR2 SNTAGT. V dropped 0 bases and J dropped 0 bases, with 11 bases sitting between them. This CDR3 is CASSDSADSPNYGYTF. The CDR3 bases are TGTGCCAGCAGTGACTCGGCGGACAGTCCTAACTATGGCTACACCTTC.

V and J are TRBV9 and TRBJ1-1; no reliable D call. Trimming cost V 2 bases and J 4 bases, with 9 bases left between them. The CDR3 loop spans 13 amino acids. Germline values: CDR1 SGDLS, CDR2 YYNGEE. The CDR3 bases are TGTGCCAGCAGCGTGGACGGTTCCACTGAAGCTTTCTTT. Its translation: CASSVDGSTEAFF.

There are many counts of this clonotype. The chain joins TRBV7-8 to TRBJ2-1; the match to TRBD2 covers 10 bases. Losses at the gene ends were 5 bases for V and 3 bases for J; bases not matched to a gene: 7. CDR1 is SGHVS and CDR2 is FQNEAQ in the germline V gene. This CDR3 has 16 amino acids. The CDR3 reads CASSTQTSGVYNEQFF. The CDR3 nucleotides read TGTGCCAGCAGCACTCAAACTAGCGGGGTCTACAATGAGCAGTTCTTC.